Reported below is one T cell receptor beta chain. The antigen remains unidentified. The data belong to a study of cytomegalovirus exposure and HLA in healthy donors. PCR was performed using 60 Vbeta and 13 Jbeta primers. In the original processing: An analysis performed later counted around 86 million unique TCR beta chains (roughly 11 million of them shared). This table comes from immunoSEQ multiplex PCR, and its TCRdb copy is limited to in-frame clones, with some not included. Clone size and V and J calls were adopted from that table, with D and trimming inferred from the DNA. The data contain 160,000 or so clones, around four fifths of them seen just once; the ten biggest clones take up less than 2%. Points from the study as a whole: Indistinguishable V segments such as TRBV6-2 and TRBV6-3 were excluded.

The CDR3 runs to 16 residues. Per germline, CDR1 SGHNT and CDR2 YENEEA. Trimming at V came to 1 base and at J to 7 bases, leaving 10 bases not matched to a gene. This clonotype was sampled from a young man in good health and CMV-seronegative. This chain joins TRBV11-3 and TRBJ2-1; 7 bases map to TRBD2. Sequencing was done on a sample of PBMCs. The CDR3 region is CASSLGGRGYRNEQFF. DNA for the CDR3: TGTGCCAGCAGCTTAGGTGGGAGGGGATACAGGAATGAGCAGTTCTTC. Looking up the rest from reference TRBV11-3 and TRBJ2-1 gives the full variable domain: EAGVVQSPRYKIIEKKQPVAFWCNPISGHNTLYWYLQNLGQGPELLIRYENEEAVDDSQLPKDRFSAERLKGVDSTLKIQPAELGDSAVYLCASSLGGRGYRNEQFFGPGTRLTVL.